The entry that follows covers one TCR beta chain sequence. What it recognizes is unknown. An end of the junction does not agree with germline; a read error may underlie this. This CDR3 has 19 amino acids. Germline CDR1 and CDR2: LGHNA and YNFKEQ. This record belongs to a study of long-term antiretroviral therapy in people with HIV. HIV-positive participants were all treated in the United States. Researchers report immunoSEQ v3.0 was run at survey level. Repertoires were generated with immunoSEQ multiplex PCR, while TCRdb's copy carries only in-frame clones and drops some. The table records about 20,000 clones, 75% to 90% of them present only once. Findings and caveats of the study: The study collected blood between 2004 and 2017, possibly under older ART regimens. Adherence to ART, viral resistance and therapy changes lacked any data.

The sequence derives from a woman aged 40 to 55 with HIV. Source: unsorted PBMCs, taken 1.2 years after starting antiretroviral therapy. The gene calls are TRBV4-2 and TRBJ2-7; 8 nucleotides match TRBD1. The CDR3: CASSQDVGPGTGHSYEQYF. The CDR3 DNA reads TGTGCCAGCAGCCAAGATGTCGGTCCCGGGACAGGTCACTCCTACGAACAGTACTTC.